This paragraph covers one T cell receptor (beta chain) sequence. This entry belongs to a study of T cells after yellow fever vaccination. TCRdb re-called the 5' RACE reads with MiXCR, one entry per CDR3 protein. There are about 350,000 distinct CDR3 sequences in the sample; approximately 12% occur only once, and 3.2% lies in the top ten. Trimming took 3 bases from V and 13 from J; bases not matched to a gene: 9. The CDR3 length is 14 residues. The germline CDR1 and CDR2 sequences are SGDLS and YYNGEE. J is TRBJ1-6 and V is TRBV9; 8 nucleotides line up with TRBD1. This sequence was found in a man between 18 and 35 years old who received the YFV17D yellow fever vaccine. Sequences were derived from CD4+ T cells sorted from PBMCs, sampled 15 days after the yellow fever booster vaccination. The CDR3 sequence: CASSDGTGPLPLHF. The CDR3 DNA follows: TGTGCCAGCAGCGACGGGACAGGCCCCCTCCCCCTCCACTTT.